What follows are 8 T cell receptor beta chains derived from one specimen sequenced in a study of response to subunit inactivated influenza vaccine. MiXCR, run by TCRdb on the RT-PCR reads, gives a single entry per CDR3 protein. The sample contains 560,000 or so distinct CDR3 sequences, under 9% of which appear only once. This material consisted of PBMCs from blood, taken roughly 24 months after vaccination. These receptors all come from a man aged 50 to 69 who received an inactivated influenza vaccine.

This clonotype was picked up a small number of times. The V and J genes are TRBV5-1 and TRBJ2-3; a weak D match, TRBD1 (6 bases). Germline V gene sequence: CDR1 SGHRS, CDR2 YFSETQ. V gave up 6 bases and J gave up 0 bases, with 17 bases separating them. CDR3 length: 16 residues. CDR3 protein: CASTRQAGVSTDTQYF. For the CDR3, the DNA is TGCGCCAGCACCCGCCAAGCAGGGGTTAGCACAGATACGCAGTATTTT. Full variable domain (rest looked up from reference TRBV5-1 and TRBJ2-3): KAGVTQTPRYLIKTRGQQVTLSCSPISGHRSVSWYQQTPGQGLQFLFEYFSETQRNKGNFPGRFSGRQFSNSRSEMNVSTLELGDSALYLCASTRQAGVSTDTQYFGPGTRLTVL.

In its sample, this clonotype was seen a few times. This chain links TRBV7-8 with TRBJ2-1; D might be TRBD1 or TRBD2, each matching 5 bases. The CDR3 has 16 residues. CDR1 SGHVS and CDR2 FQNEAQ come from the germline V gene. The ends were cut back, 5 bases at V and 6 bases at J, with 20 bases in the middle. The CDR3 here is CASSLPGAGTINEQFF. CDR3 nucleotides: TGTGCCAGCAGCCTACCTGGAGCAGGGACCATCAATGAGCAGTTCTTC.

The sample holds a few counts of this clonotype. The rearrangement joins TRBV2 to TRBJ2-7; 9 bases are a match to TRBD1. The CDR3 has 16 residues. V lost 3 bases and J lost 2; bases outside the gene matches: 8. CDR1 is SNHLY and CDR2 is FYNNEI in the germline V gene. CDR3 protein: CASSEGQGVRAYEQYF. In DNA, the CDR3 is TGTGCCAGCAGTGAGGGACAGGGCGTAAGAGCCTACGAGCAGTACTTC.

The chain recombines TRBV5-1 with TRBJ1-1; D unclear. CDR1 is SGHRS and CDR2 is YFSETQ in the germline V gene. The CDR3 runs to 16 residues. The ends were cut back, 4 bases at V and 4 bases at J, with 20 bases in the middle. Written as DNA, the CDR3 is TGCGCCAGCAGCATTGACACCGCCGCGTTAGGCACTGAAGCTTTCTTT. Translation: CASSIDTAALGTEAFF.

This clonotype appeared a few times. The J gene is TRBJ1-2, the V gene TRBV6-5; D possibly corresponds to TRBD1 (5 bases). CDR3 length: 14 residues. V lost 3 bases and J lost 8, with 16 bases in between. CDR1 and CDR2 (germline): MNHEY, SVGAGI. In DNA, the CDR3 is TGTGCCAGCAGTTATTCGGGACGGACCTCGGGCTACACCTTC. Amino acid sequence: CASSYSGRTSGYTF.

This clonotype has just a few counts. The CDR3 loop reads CASNGGTSPTQYF. CDR3 coding DNA: TGTGCCAGCAATGGAGGGACTAGCCCTACGCAGTATTTT. The genes are TRBV28 and TRBJ2-3, with TRBD2 matching 9 bases. Per germline, CDR1 MDHEN and CDR2 SYDVKM. The CDR3 consists of 13 residues. Trimming at V came to 7 bases and at J to 8 bases, leaving 7 bases not matched to a gene.

The rearrangement links TRBV6-5 to TRBJ1-5; 7 positions agree with TRBD1. The CDR3 has 15 amino acids. V lost 4 bases, J lost 8 bases, and 11 bases stayed unmatched. Germline V lookup: CDR1 MNHEY, CDR2 SVGAGI. The CDR3 nucleotides are TGTGCCAGCAGTTCGATCACAGGGGTTGGGGAGCCCCAGCATTTT. This translates into CASSSITGVGEPQHF.

The chain uses TRBV29-1 and TRBJ2-2; 11 bases are shared with TRBD2. Germline CDR1 SQVTM, CDR2 ANQGSEA. Trimming took 4 bases from V and 0 from J; bases not matched to a gene: 1. The CDR3 is 15 amino acids. CDR3 protein: CSVGGLAANTGELFF. In DNA form, the CDR3 reads TGCAGCGTTGGGGGACTAGCGGCGAACACCGGGGAGCTGTTTTTT.